This T cell receptor beta chain emerged from a study of shared clonotypes between healthy human individuals. Donors, healthy HIV-negative adults, lacked recent acute infections or vaccinations. This CDR3 has 11 residues. The V end was cut by 5 bases, the J end by 4 bases, with 9 bases between. CDR1 and CDR2 from the germline V gene are DFQATT and SNEGSKA (reference sequence). Libraries were prepared by immunoSEQ multiplex PCR; TCRdb keeps only in-frame clonotypes and omits some of them. The sample yields some 1.1 million clones, about 72% seen once. This clone has a single count. What was sequenced was memory CD4+ T cells from PBMCs. Subset given: CD45RA-negative fraction. The chain carries TRBV20-1 and TRBJ2-7, with D uncertain. The receptor was isolated from a man in his late teens or twenties in good health. Some clones in this sample may be carry-over from other donors' samples. The CDR3 nucleotides read TGCAGTGCTGACATTTTTTACGAGCAGTACTTC. Translated, it gives CSADIFYEQYF.